The rows below give T cell receptor beta chains drawn from one sample of a study of Ad26.COV2.S vaccination and SARS-CoV-2 variants. Measured with immunoSEQ multiplex PCR; TCRdb has only the in-frame clones, and not every one. Here the sample spans hundreds of thousands of clones, 80% to 90% being singletons. The input for sequencing was peripheral blood, taken in a trial of Ad26.COV2.S vaccine versus placebo. These TCRs come from a person aged 18-65 years who received the Ad26.COV2.S COVID-19 vaccine or a placebo. Each CDR3 is given with its conserved first and last residue. The D gene is left open where the match is weak. Size is omitted from some rows. Given values are once, few, many or a class for expanded clones.

v_gene,j_gene,abundance,d_gene,CDR3aa,CDR3nt
TRBV7-8,TRBJ1-1,NA,NA,CASSLARDFGTEAFF,TGTGCCAGCAGCCTAGCCAGGGATTTTGGCACTGAAGCTTTCTTT
TRBV10-2,TRBJ2-2,NA,TRBD2,CASSKLSGGAPGTGELFF,TGCGCCAGCAGTAAACTTAGCGGGGGGGCCCCCGGAACCGGGGAGCTGTTTTTT
TRBV21-1,TRBJ2-1,NA,NA,CASSKTRPSYNEQFF,TGTGCCAGCAGCAAAACCCGACCCTCCTACAATGAGCAGTTCTTC
TRBV9,TRBJ2-7,NA,NA,CASSVHPDGYEQYF,TGTGCCAGCAGCGTCCACCCCGATGGATACGAGCAGTACTTC
TRBV10-3,TRBJ1-2,NA,TRBD1,CATDPTGYYGYTF,TGTGCCACCGACCCGACAGGGTACTATGGCTACACCTTC
TRBV4-1,TRBJ2-7,NA,TRBD1,CASSQETGGFYEQYF,TGCGCCAGCAGCCAAGAAACAGGGGGATTTTACGAGCAGTACTTC
TRBV7-6,TRBJ2-1,NA,NA,CASSLATGRSSYNEQFF,TGTGCCAGCAGCTTAGCGACCGGGCGGTCCTCCTACAATGAGCAGTTCTTC
TRBV28,TRBJ1-3,NA,NA,CATRSQGPGGNTIYF,TGTGCCACCCGAAGCCAGGGGCCGGGAGGAAACACCATATATTTT
TRBV19,TRBJ1-3,NA,NA,CASSIDTGFSGNTIYF,TGTGCCAGTAGTATAGATACCGGGTTCTCTGGAAACACCATATATTTT
TRBV9,TRBJ2-2,NA,NA,CASSRFSNTGELFF,TGTGCCAGCAGCCGGTTCTCGAACACCGGGGAGCTGTTTTTT
TRBV6-5,TRBJ1-1,NA,NA,CASSYAGDRSTEAFF,TGTGCCAGCAGTTACGCAGGAGACAGATCCACTGAAGCTTTCTTT
TRBV11-3,TRBJ2-2,NA,NA,CASSPFNSGGTGELFF,TGTGCCAGCAGCCCCTTCAACTCGGGCGGCACCGGGGAGCTGTTTTTT
TRBV6-2/TRBV6-3,TRBJ1-5,NA,NA,CASSYTVQTTQHF,TGTGCCAGCAGTTACACGGTCCAGACGACCCAGCATTTT
TRBV5-8,TRBJ1-4,NA,NA,CASSPRRGRARDEKLFF,TGTGCCAGCAGCCCCCGGAGAGGCAGGGCCCGTGATGAAAAACTGTTTTTT
TRBV3-1/TRBV3-2,TRBJ1-3,NA,TRBD1,CASSQEQGFSGNTIYF,TGTGCCAGCAGCCAAGAACAGGGGTTCTCTGGAAACACCATATATTTT
TRBV5-1,TRBJ1-2,NA,NA,CASSLQGNYGYTF,TGCGCCAGCAGTCTCCAGGGGAACTATGGCTACACCTTC
TRBV7-9,TRBJ2-1,NA,NA,CASSLYVRVNSYNEQFF,TGTGCCAGCAGCCTATACGTTAGGGTAAACTCCTACAATGAGCAGTTCTTC
TRBV7-2,TRBJ1-2,NA,NA,CASSLGDRLYGYTF,TGTGCCAGCAGCTTAGGGGACCGACTCTATGGCTACACCTTC
TRBV19,TRBJ2-3,NA,TRBD2,CASSTREGGTDTQYF,TGTGCCAGTAGTACCCGGGAGGGGGGCACAGATACGCAGTATTTT
TRBV6-5,TRBJ2-4,NA,NA,CASSYSGSKNIQYF,TGTGCCAGCAGTTATTCCGGCTCCAAAAACATTCAGTACTTC
TRBV7-8,TRBJ1-6,NA,NA,CASSPRDNSPLHF,TGTGCCAGCAGCCCCAGGGATAATTCACCCCTCCACTTT
TRBV9,TRBJ1-1,NA,TRBD1,CASSVGQGLNTEAFF,TGTGCCAGCAGCGTCGGACAGGGATTGAACACTGAAGCTTTCTTT
TRBV6-5,TRBJ2-5,NA,NA,CASSYGVSYQETQYF,TGTGCCAGCAGTTACGGGGTCTCCTACCAAGAGACCCAGTACTTC
TRBV18,TRBJ2-3,NA,TRBD1,CASSPPNTGGQGTDTQYF,TGTGCCAGCTCACCACCCAATACCGGGGGACAGGGGACAGATACGCAGTATTTT
TRBV6-5,TRBJ1-5,once,TRBD1,CASTGDRSRIAQHF,TGTGCCAGCACCGGGGACAGGTCCCGTATAGCCCAGCATTTT
TRBV7-9,TRBJ1-5,NA,TRBD1,CASAGTGEIPQHF,TGTGCCAGCGCCGGGACAGGGGAAATTCCCCAGCATTTT
TRBV18,TRBJ1-1,NA,NA,CASSPNMNTEAFF,TGTGCCAGCTCCCCTAACATGAACACTGAAGCTTTCTTT
TRBV27,TRBJ1-1,NA,NA,CASSKTPGRRRTEAFF,TGTGCCAGCAGTAAAACACCGGGACGAAGGAGAACTGAAGCTTTCTTT
TRBV6-5,TRBJ2-3,NA,NA,CASRNTDTQYF,TGTGCCAGCAGGAACACAGATACGCAGTATTTT